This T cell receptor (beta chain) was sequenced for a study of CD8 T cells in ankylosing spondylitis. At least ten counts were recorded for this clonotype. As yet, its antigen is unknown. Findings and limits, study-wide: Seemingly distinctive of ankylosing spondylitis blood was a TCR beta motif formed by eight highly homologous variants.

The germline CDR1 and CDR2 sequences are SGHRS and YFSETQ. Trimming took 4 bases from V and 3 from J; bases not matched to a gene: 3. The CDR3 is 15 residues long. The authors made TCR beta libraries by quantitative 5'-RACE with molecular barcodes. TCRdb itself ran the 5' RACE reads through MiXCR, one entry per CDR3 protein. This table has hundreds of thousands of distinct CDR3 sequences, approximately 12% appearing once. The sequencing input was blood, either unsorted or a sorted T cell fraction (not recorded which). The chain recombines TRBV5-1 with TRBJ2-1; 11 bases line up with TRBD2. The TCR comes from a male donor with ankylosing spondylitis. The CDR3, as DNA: TGCGCCAGCAGCAGACTAGCGGGAAACTACAATGAGCAGTTCTTC. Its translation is CASSRLAGNYNEQFF.